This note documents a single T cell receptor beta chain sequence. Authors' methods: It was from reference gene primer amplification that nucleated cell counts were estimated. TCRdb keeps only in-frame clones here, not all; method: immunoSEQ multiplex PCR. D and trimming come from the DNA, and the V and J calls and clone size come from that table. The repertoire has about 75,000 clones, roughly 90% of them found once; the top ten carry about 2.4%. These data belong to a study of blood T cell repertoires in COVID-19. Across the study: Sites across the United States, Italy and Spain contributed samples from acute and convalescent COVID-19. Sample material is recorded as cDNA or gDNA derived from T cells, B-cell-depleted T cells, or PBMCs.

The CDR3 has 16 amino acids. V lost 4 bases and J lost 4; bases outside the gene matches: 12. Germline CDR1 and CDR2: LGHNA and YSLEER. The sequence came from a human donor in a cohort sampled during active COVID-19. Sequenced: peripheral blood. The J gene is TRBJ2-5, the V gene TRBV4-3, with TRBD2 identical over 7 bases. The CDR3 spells CASSPGLVISTETQYF. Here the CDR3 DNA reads TGCGCCAGCAGCCCCGGACTAGTAATCTCAACAGAGACCCAGTACTTC.